This TCR beta chain was documented in a study of T cells in localized non-small cell lung cancer. Adjacent lung samples, free of atypia, were obtained at least 2 cm from the tumor margin. Germline V gene lookup returns CDR1 MDHEN and CDR2 SYDVKM. The CDR3 loop spans 17 amino acids. V was shortened by 5 bases and J by 1 base, with 18 bases between the two germline ends. This clone was observed a few times. Its antigen is not known. Sequencing used immunoSEQ multiplex PCR; TCRdb keeps in-frame clones, though not all of them. The table has over a thousand clones, 22% seen once; the top ten hold roughly 21%. Whole-study findings and limits: An association was observed between higher blood T cell density and longer overall survival. Uninvolved adjacent lung had more T cell clonality than any other tissue, topping tumor. Median around 60 top-100 tumor clones were shared with paired adjacent lung.

The J gene is TRBJ1-5, the V gene TRBV28; TRBD1 is a possible D gene (5 bases). The specimen comprised normal lung tissue next to the tumor, sampled before any cancer treatment. The source of this sequence is an older female donor with stage II squamous cell lung carcinoma. CDR3 nucleotides: TGTGCCAGCAGTCTCCGCGGTCAGGGAGTGAGCAATCAGCCCCAGCATTTT. It is translated as CASSLRGQGVSNQPQHF.